The 22 T cell receptor beta chains listed next were all sequenced from one sample in a study of CD8+ T cells in alopecia areata. Following extraction, RNA underwent reverse transcription to cDNA, which served as the sequencing template. The data were produced by immunoSEQ multiplex PCR, yet TCRdb's version contains in-frame clones alone and is incomplete. Of roughly 150,000 clones listed, 45% to 55% are singletons. The input for sequencing was CD8+ T cells sorted from blood, taken at week 0. These receptors all come from a human donor with alopecia areata.

This chain links TRBV25-1 with TRBJ1-1; D might be TRBD1 (5 bases). Per the germline V gene, CDR1 is MGHDK and CDR2 is SYGVNS. V lost 4 bases, J lost 4 bases, and 13 bases lay in between. The CDR3 extends over 14 amino acids. DNA for the CDR3: TGTGCCAGCAGTGGAGCAGGGAGGACCACTGAAGCTTTCTTT. Translating it yields CASSGAGRTTEAFF.

The gene calls are TRBV30 and TRBJ1-2, with D possibly matching TRBD1 (5 bases). Trimming took 3 bases from V and 7 from J, leaving 9 bases between them. This CDR3 is 11 amino acids long. CDR1 GTSNPN and CDR2 SVGIG come from the germline V gene (reference sequence). CDR3 protein: CAWRIGGGYTF. DNA for the CDR3: TGTGCCTGGAGGATTGGGGGTGGCTACACCTTC.

This clone was seen a handful of times. The chain couples TRBV25-1 to TRBJ1-6, with a possible D match to TRBD1 (6 bases). Germline CDR1 MGHDK, CDR2 SYGVNS. The CDR3 sequence is 14 residues long. Trimming took off 7 bases at V and 5 bases at J, with 12 bases between the two ends. CDR3: CASTKGDNNSPLHF. CDR3 in DNA: TGTGCCAGCACCAAGGGGGATAATAATTCACCCCTCCACTTT.

A word on this clone: Other DNA sequences in the same sample also yield this CDR3. This chain uses TRBV5-6 with TRBJ2-7; D might be TRBD1 or TRBD2, each matching 6 bases. Germline V gives CDR1 SGHDT, CDR2 YYEEEE. With 4 bases removed from V and 3 bases from J, the gap between germline ends came to 11 bases. CDR3 length equals 13 residues. CDR3 bases: TGTGCCAGCAGCCTCGGAGGGGGCTACGAGCAGTACTTC. Translated, it gives CASSLGGGYEQYF.

The chain carries TRBV29-1 and TRBJ1-1, with D possibly TRBD1 on 6 matching bases. V was trimmed by 6 bases and J by 4 bases, leaving 12 bases between them. Germline V gives CDR1 SQVTM, CDR2 ANQGSEA. The CDR3 is made up of 12 amino acids. This CDR3 is CSVLRGGTEAFF. The CDR3 DNA reads as TGCAGCGTACTCAGGGGAGGCACTGAAGCTTTCTTT.

This clone has a handful of counts. V is TRBV30 and J is TRBJ1-1; D unresolved. V was trimmed by 8 bases and J by 2 bases, leaving 9 bases between them. In germline, CDR1 is GTSNPN, CDR2 SVGIG (reference sequence). CDR3 size: 11 residues. This CDR3 is CATLGNTEAFF. DNA for the CDR3: TGTGCCACCCTTGGAAACACTGAAGCTTTCTTT.

V usage is TRBV30 and J usage is TRBJ1-2, with D maybe TRBD1 (5 bases). Trimming left V 0 bases short and J 4 bases short, with 15 bases between. The germline CDR1 and CDR2 sequences are GTSNPN and SVGIG (reference sequence). The CDR3 sequence is 15 residues long. The CDR3 sequence: CAWSVGARATYGYTF. The CDR3 coding sequence is TGTGCCTGGAGTGTAGGGGCCAGGGCCACCTATGGCTACACCTTC.

This rearrangement joins TRBV4-3 to TRBJ1-5; D unresolved. Trimming left V 0 bases short and J 0 bases short, with 6 bases between. The CDR3 consists of 15 residues. Germline V CDR1 and CDR2: LGHNA, YSLEER. CDR3 protein: CASSQDTDSNQPQHF. The CDR3 bases are TGCGCCAGCAGCCAAGATACAGATAGCAATCAGCCCCAGCATTTT.

In its sample, this clone was seen once. This sequence joins TRBV5-1 and TRBJ1-1, with 10 bases lining up with TRBD1. J lost 0 bases, V lost 7 bases, and 18 bases had no gene match. The CDR3 is made up of 19 amino acids. Germline V lookup: CDR1 SGHRS, CDR2 YFSETQ. The CDR3 reads CASQAGTGAPIHMNTEAFF. The CDR3 nucleotides are TGCGCCAGCCAAGCCGGGACAGGGGCCCCAATTCATATGAACACTGAAGCTTTCTTT. The full variable domain, its missing parts supplied by reference TRBV5-1 and TRBJ1-1, is KAGVTQTPRYLIKTRGQQVTLSCSPISGHRSVSWYQQTPGQGLQFLFEYFSETQRNKGNFPGRFSGRQFSNSRSEMNVSTLELGDSALYLCASQAGTGAPIHMNTEAFFGQGTRLTVV.

The V gene is TRBV9, the J gene TRBJ2-6; D remains unclear. Trimming pared 4 bases from V and 1 base from J, leaving 12 bases between. Germline CDR1 SGDLS, CDR2 YYNGEE. This CDR3 contains 16 residues. CDR3 sequence reads: CASSLNSPSGANVLTF. For the CDR3, the DNA is TGTGCCAGCAGCCTGAATAGCCCATCTGGGGCCAACGTCCTGACTTTC.

This clone was observed a few times. The chain couples TRBV5-8 to TRBJ2-1; 8 nucleotides match TRBD1. The CDR3 is made up of 17 amino acids. V was pared by 5 bases and J by 5 bases, with 15 bases of the junction left unmatched. Per germline, CDR1 SGHTS and CDR2 YDEGEE. CDR3 residues: CASRVTAGTGLNNEQFF. The CDR3 DNA reads TGTGCCAGCAGGGTTACGGCCGGGACAGGCCTAAACAATGAGCAGTTCTTC.

The V call is TRBV27, the J call TRBJ1-1; D is possibly TRBD1 (6 bases). V lost 0 bases and J lost 2, with 10 bases in between. The CDR3 is made up of 15 amino acids. Germline V gene sequence: CDR1 MNHEY, CDR2 SMNVEV (reference sequence). The CDR3 reads CASSLSAGVNTEAFF. As DNA, the CDR3 is TGTGCCAGCAGTTTATCGGCAGGGGTAAACACTGAAGCTTTCTTT.

J is TRBJ1-5 and V is TRBV6-1; D is perhaps TRBD1 (5 bases). Germline CDR1 is MNHNS and CDR2 is SASEGT. The V end lost 2 bases, the J end lost 4 bases, and 12 bases lay between the germline ends. There are 15 residues in the CDR3. The DNA of the CDR3 is TGTGCCAGCAGTGAATATCAGGGATCGAATCAGCCCCAGCATTTT. It specifies CASSEYQGSNQPQHF.

This chain connects TRBV6-5 to TRBJ1-2, with a tentative D call TRBD1 (5 bases). The CDR3 covers 14 residues. CDR1 is MNHEY, CDR2 SVGAGI, per germline. V lost 5 bases and J 8 bases, leaving 18 bases between the germline ends. The CDR3 region is CASSPAWGVGGYTF. The CDR3 DNA reads TGTGCCAGCAGTCCCGCCTGGGGGGTTGGCGGCTACACCTTC.

The CDR3 sequence: CASSLDRGNNNEQFF. Written as DNA, the CDR3 is TGTGCCAGCAGCTTAGACAGGGGGAATAACAATGAGCAGTTCTTC. The chain carries TRBV5-6 and TRBJ2-1; 9 bases map to TRBD1. Germline lookup yields CDR1 SGHDT and CDR2 YYEEEE. V shed 2 bases, J shed 5 bases, and the junction held 5 bases outside the gene matches. There are 15 residues in the CDR3.

In its sample, this clone was seen a few times. V is TRBV7-9 and J is TRBJ2-5; D ambiguous. This CDR3 is 13 amino acids long. Germline V lookup: CDR1 SEHNR, CDR2 FQNEAQ (reference sequence). Trimming took off 5 bases at V and 0 bases at J, with 7 bases between the two ends. The CDR3 region is CASSETYQETQYF. Written as DNA, the CDR3 is TGTGCCAGCAGCGAAACCTACCAAGAGACCCAGTACTTC.

The gene calls are TRBV15 and TRBJ2-7, with D tentatively TRBD1 (5 bases). The CDR3 sequence is 18 residues long. Per the germline V gene, CDR1 is LNHNV and CDR2 is YYDKDF (reference sequence). Trimming left V 0 bases short and J 2 bases short, with 20 bases between. This chain's CDR3 is CATSRDKTHGRDAYEQYF. CDR3 nucleotide sequence: TGTGCCACCAGCAGAGATAAGACCCACGGCAGGGATGCCTACGAGCAGTACTTC. Full variable domain (remainder filled in from reference TRBV15 and TRBJ2-7): DAMVIQNPRYQVTQFGKPVTLSCSQTLNHNVMYWYQQKSSQAPKLLFHYYDKDFNNEADTPDNFQSRRPNTSFCFLDIRSPGLGDTAMYLCATSRDKTHGRDAYEQYFGPGTRLTVT.

The chain joins TRBV4-3 to TRBJ1-1; TRBD1 is a possible D gene (6 bases). Germline-derived CDR1 and CDR2 are LGHNA and YSLEER. The V and J ends lost 2 bases and 1 base respectively, with 11 bases between them. The CDR3 has 15 residues. The CDR3 DNA sequence: TGCGCCAGCAGCCAATTCGCAGGGGCGAACACTGAAGCTTTCTTT. Translation gives CASSQFAGANTEAFF.

The chain employs TRBV6-6 and TRBJ1-2; TRBD1 matches at 11 bases. The ends lost 6 bases at V and 8 bases at J; junction bases unmatched: 11. Germline V gives CDR1 MNHNY, CDR2 SVGAGI (reference sequence). The CDR3 runs 15 residues. CDR3 bases: TGTGCCAGCAGCTCCGGGACAGGGGGAGAGGAGGGCTACACCTTC. It codes for CASSSGTGGEEGYTF.

This clone rates as medium-sized (0.01 to 0.1%). The chain joins TRBV6-4 to TRBJ2-2; no clear D. The V gene lost 2 bases and the J gene lost 2 bases, with 0 bases spanning the gap. Germline CDR1 MRHNA, CDR2 SNTAGT. CDR3 length: 12 residues. The CDR3 region is CASSDNTGELFF. In DNA form, the CDR3 reads TGTGCCAGCAGTGACAACACCGGGGAGCTGTTTTTT.

This chain joins TRBV9 and TRBJ2-1, with no clear D. The length of the CDR3 is 13 residues. Deletions cut 3 bases from V and 3 bases from J, with 7 bases between. Germline V gene sequence: CDR1 SGDLS, CDR2 YYNGEE. The CDR3 region has the DNA TGTGCCAGCAGCGCTGAGGACTACAATGAGCAGTTCTTC. Translation gives CASSAEDYNEQFF.

The CDR3 protein is CASSVEDTEAFF. CDR3 nucleotide sequence: TGTGCCAGCAGCGTAGAGGACACTGAAGCTTTCTTT. This sequence joins TRBV9 and TRBJ1-1; the D is unclear. This CDR3 is 12 amino acids long. Between the trimmed V and J ends, which lost 0 bases and 3 bases, there was a span of 3 bases. Germline CDR1 is SGDLS and CDR2 is YYNGEE.